The next 8 T cell receptor beta chains were all read from a single sample in a study of shared clonotypes between healthy human individuals. Produced via immunoSEQ multiplex PCR; TCRdb's table is partial and in-frame only. The repertoire holds some 2.3 million clones, with more than 80% as singletons. Sample: naive CD4+ T cells from PBMCs. Subset of the sample: CD45RA+ positively selected. The receptors originated from a man aged 18 to 35 in good health. Some clones in this sample may be carry-over from other donors' samples.

This chain uses TRBV7-6 with TRBJ1-4; D unresolved. The CDR3 contains 14 residues. The V gene's germline CDR1 is SGHVS and CDR2 FNYEAQ. V was pared by 2 bases and J by 5 bases, with 9 bases between. The CDR3 region is CASSLSTANEKLFF. The CDR3, as DNA: TGTGCCAGCAGCTTATCGACGGCCAATGAAAAACTGTTTTTT.

The chain links TRBV5-1 to TRBJ2-1; TRBD2 matches at 7 bases. The CDR3 is 18 residues long. Per germline, CDR1 SGHRS and CDR2 YFSETQ. The V gene end was trimmed by 1 base and the J gene end by 2 bases; junction bases not matched to a gene: 12. CDR3 in DNA: TGCGCCAGCAGCTTGACCCCTAGCGGAGCCCCTCCCTACAATGAGCAGTTCTTC. Protein sequence: CASSLTPSGAPPYNEQFF. Full variable domain (rest looked up from reference TRBV5-1 and TRBJ2-1): KAGVTQTPRYLIKTRGQQVTLSCSPISGHRSVSWYQQTPGQGLQFLFEYFSETQRNKGNFPGRFSGRQFSNSRSEMNVSTLELGDSALYLCASSLTPSGAPPYNEQFFGPGTRLTVL.

This clone has only one observation. The rearrangement links TRBV27 to TRBJ2-1, with D possibly TRBD2 on 6 matching bases. Germline assignment: CDR1 MNHEY and CDR2 SMNVEV (reference sequence). This CDR3 is built from 14 residues. V was clipped by 2 bases and J by 9 bases, with 14 bases between them. CDR3 sequence (DNA): TGTGCCAGCAGTTTAGCGGGATACGTTATTGAGCAGTTCTTC. Protein product: CASSLAGYVIEQFF.

The chain carries TRBV7-9 and TRBJ2-3, with 10 bases matching TRBD2. Germline V gene sequence: CDR1 SEHNR, CDR2 FQNEAQ (reference sequence). This CDR3 has 15 amino acids. After removal of 2 bases from V and 3 bases from J, the junction contained 2 bases not matched to a gene. In DNA form, the CDR3 reads TGTGCCAGCAGCTTATTGGGACTAGCGACAGATACGCAGTATTTT. Protein product: CASSLLGLATDTQYF.

With regard to this clone: Other DNA sequences in the same sample also yield this CDR3. The V and J genes are TRBV18 and TRBJ2-3, with TRBD2 identical over 11 bases. With 1 base clipped from V and 2 bases from J, the junction kept 2 bases outside the gene matches. The CDR3 sequence is 16 residues long. Germline V lookup: CDR1 KGHSH, CDR2 LQKENI. In nucleotides, the CDR3 is TGTGCCAGCTCACCACGACTAGCGGGATCCACAGATACGCAGTATTTT. It codes for CASSPRLAGSTDTQYF.

This chain links TRBV30 with TRBJ2-5, with 7 bases fitting TRBD2. The CDR3 sequence is 13 residues long. The V gene's germline CDR1 is GTSNPN and CDR2 SVGIG (reference sequence). After removal of 0 bases from V and 5 bases from J, the junction contained 3 bases not matched to a gene. The CDR3 DNA reads TGTGCCTGGAGTGTTAAGGGAGGGGAGACCCAGTACTTC. This translates into CAWSVKGGETQYF.

Note on this clone: This same CDR3 is encoded by further DNA sequences in the sample. V and J are TRBV19 and TRBJ2-6; no reliable D call. The V end was cut by 2 bases, the J end by 0 bases, with 2 bases between. The CDR3 contains 14 residues. Germline lookup yields CDR1 LNHDA and CDR2 SQIVND (reference sequence). The CDR3, as DNA: TGTGCCAGTAGTATATACTCTGGGGCCAACGTCCTGACTTTC. This codes for CASSIYSGANVLTF. The complete variable domain, with remaining parts taken from reference TRBV19 and TRBJ2-6, reads DGGITQSPKYLFRKEGQNVTLSCEQNLNHDAMYWYRQDPGQGLRLIYYSQIVNDFQKGDIAEGYSVSREKKESFPLTVTSAQKNPTAFYLCASSIYSGANVLTFGAGSRLTVL.

About this clone: Additional DNA sequences in this sample encode the identical CDR3. The V call is TRBV28, the J call TRBJ2-3; possible D gene TRBD1, 5 bases. Trimming left V 2 bases short and J 0 bases short, with 9 bases between. Germline V lookup: CDR1 MDHEN, CDR2 SYDVKM. The CDR3 contains 15 residues. CDR3 bases: TGTGCCAGCAGTTTACCAGGGTTAAGCACAGATACGCAGTATTTT. Its translation is CASSLPGLSTDTQYF.